Below are 30 T cell receptor beta chains sequenced from a single sample in a study of CD8 T cells in ankylosing spondylitis. TCRdb reprocessed the 5' RACE reads with MiXCR, giving one entry per CDR3 protein. The table lists roughly 170,000 distinct CDR3 sequences, 9.8% of them singletons. Sequencing used blood, either unsorted or a sorted T cell fraction (not recorded which). The receptors here all came from a female donor with ankylosing spondylitis or in good health (not recorded which).

This clonotype turned up a few times. The chain carries TRBV11-1 and TRBJ2-1, with 7 positions matching TRBD2. In germline, CDR1 is SGHAT, CDR2 FQDESV (reference sequence). CDR3 length: 19 amino acids. V lost 5 bases to trimming and J lost 7 bases; unmatched junction nucleotides: 23. CDR3 bases: TGTGCCAGCAGCACTAGCGCACTCCACCGGGAGAGTTTAAGTAATGAGCAGTTCTTC. It yields the protein CASSTSALHRESLSNEQFF.

The rearrangement links TRBV6-2 or TRBV6-3 to TRBJ1-5; D is perhaps TRBD1 (6 bases). Deletions cut 8 bases from V and 11 bases from J, with 13 bases between. CDR3 length: 11 residues. CDR1 and CDR2 (germline): MNHEY, SVGEGT. In DNA form, the CDR3 reads TGTGCCAGCGACGGGGGCCGGGCCCAGCATTTT. Protein sequence: CASDGGRAQHF.

The chain combines TRBV7-9 with TRBJ2-4; TRBD2 is a possible D gene (5 bases). The CDR3 runs to 15 residues. V shed 1 base and J shed 8 bases, with 15 bases lying between them. Germline V lookup: CDR1 SEHNR, CDR2 FQNEAQ (reference sequence). The CDR3 reads CASSLVGVGTDIQYF. In DNA form, the CDR3 reads TGTGCCAGCAGCTTAGTGGGAGTAGGTACAGACATTCAGTACTTC.

This sequence joins TRBV24-1 and TRBJ2-2; 9 bases are a match to TRBD2. The germline V gene encodes CDR1 KGHDR and CDR2 SFDVKD. The ends lost 4 bases at V and 8 bases at J; junction bases unmatched: 7. The CDR3 extends over 15 amino acids. CDR3 residues: CATSEPSGKEGELFF. DNA of the CDR3: TGTGCCACCAGTGAACCTAGCGGGAAAGAGGGGGAGCTGTTTTTT.

This clonotype was seen more than once but under ten times. The chain carries TRBV6-1 and TRBJ2-7; D gene unclear. Germline V CDR1 and CDR2: MNHNS, SASEGT. Trimming shortened V by 3 bases and J by 2 bases, and 11 bases separated the two germline ends. This CDR3 has 14 residues. CDR3: CASSDSADAYEQYF. DNA for the CDR3: TGTGCCAGCAGTGATTCGGCGGATGCCTACGAGCAGTACTTC.

The V and J genes are TRBV6-5 and TRBJ2-5; D remains unclear. CDR1 MNHEY and CDR2 SVGAGI come from the germline V gene. The CDR3 is 14 amino acids. V was pared by 0 bases and J by 3 bases, with 8 bases between. The CDR3, as DNA: TGTGCCAGCAGTTACTCGAACGCAAAAGAGACCCAGTACTTC. It codes for CASSYSNAKETQYF.

The chain is built from TRBV4-3 and TRBJ2-1; TRBD2 agrees at 7 bases. CDR3 size: 16 residues. The germline V gene encodes CDR1 LGHNA and CDR2 YSLEER. The V gene end was trimmed by 0 bases and the J gene end by 6 bases; junction bases not matched to a gene: 8. CDR3 loop: CASSQDTAGRLNEQFF. The CDR3 nucleotides are TGCGCCAGCAGCCAAGATACAGCGGGACGGCTCAATGAGCAGTTCTTC.

The genes are TRBV27 and TRBJ2-1; D remains ambiguous. The V and J ends lost 6 bases and 4 bases respectively, with 7 bases between them. CDR3 length equals 12 residues. CDR1 and CDR2 from the germline V gene are MNHEY and SMNVEV (reference sequence). CDR3 DNA sequence: TGTGCCAGCAGGCTGGGTTACAATGAGCAGTTCTTC. It codes for CASRLGYNEQFF.

This chain links TRBV9 with TRBJ2-1; 7 positions match TRBD1. CDR1 is SGDLS and CDR2 is YYNGEE in the germline V gene. The CDR3 extends over 13 amino acids. The V segment lost 3 bases and the J segment 11 bases; nucleotides outside the gene matches: 8. The CDR3 sequence: CASSDGTEPKQFF. Here the CDR3 DNA reads TGTGCCAGCAGCGACGGGACAGAACCTAAGCAGTTCTTC.

This clonotype was seen at least ten times. The chain uses TRBV5-1 and TRBJ2-1, with a tentative D call TRBD2 (6 bases). The CDR3 length is 12 residues. Trimming removed 2 bases from V and 10 bases from J, with 10 bases in between. Germline V gene lookup returns CDR1 SGHRS and CDR2 YFSETQ. The CDR3 DNA is TGCGCCAGCAGCTTAGGACTAACCGAGCAGTTCTTC. Translating gives CASSLGLTEQFF.

This clonotype came up a few times. J is TRBJ2-1 and V is TRBV7-9, with D possibly matching TRBD1 (6 bases). This CDR3 has 12 amino acids. V was pared by 5 bases and J by 13 bases, with 15 bases between. Germline lookup yields CDR1 SEHNR and CDR2 FQNEAQ (reference sequence). In nucleotides, the CDR3 is TGTGCCAGCAGCCCTGGGACATCGGGACAGTTCTTC. This sequence encodes CASSPGTSGQFF. The full variable domain, rest sourced from reference TRBV7-9 and TRBJ2-1, is DTGVSQNPRHKITKRGQNVTFRCDPISEHNRLYWYRQTLGQGPEFLTYFQNEAQLEKSRLLSDRFSAERPKGSFSTLEIQRTEQGDSAMYLCASSPGTSGQFFGPGTRLTVL.

This clonotype was found a few times. The V and J genes are TRBV7-9 and TRBJ2-3, with 9 bases fitting TRBD2. Germline V gene data show CDR1 as SEHNR and CDR2 as FQNEAQ (reference sequence). After removal of 5 bases from V and 4 bases from J, the junction contained 4 bases not matched to a gene. This CDR3 contains 14 residues. The CDR3 protein is CASSVREGPDTQYF. CDR3 nucleotide sequence: TGTGCCAGCAGCGTGCGGGAGGGGCCAGATACGCAGTATTTT.

This clonotype was picked up a small number of times. The chain uses TRBV19 and TRBJ2-1; possibly TRBD1 for D (7 bases). V was pared by 3 bases and J by 7 bases, with 16 bases between. Germline loops: CDR1 LNHDA, CDR2 SQIVND (reference sequence). This CDR3 is 15 amino acids long. CDR3: CASSILQGGWNEQFF. Written as DNA, the CDR3 is TGTGCCAGTAGTATTCTCCAGGGGGGTTGGAATGAGCAGTTCTTC.

This clonotype was observed a few times. The chain combines TRBV3-1 with TRBJ2-7, with 8 bases that match TRBD2. J lost 7 bases, V lost 2 bases, and 10 bases had no gene match. Germline V CDR1 and CDR2: LGHDT, YNNKEL (reference sequence). The CDR3 loop spans 15 amino acids. The CDR3 loop reads CASSQSGGRLREQYF. CDR3 DNA: TGTGCCAGCAGCCAATCTGGCGGGAGGTTGCGTGAGCAGTACTTC.

This clonotype has only a few counts. J is TRBJ1-2 and V is TRBV7-9; D gene uncertain. CDR3 length equals 12 residues. Trimming removed 2 bases from V and 7 bases from J, with 8 bases in between. Germline V gene data show CDR1 as SEHNR and CDR2 as FQNEAQ (reference sequence). For the CDR3, the DNA is TGTGCCAGCAGCTTATCCGGCGCTGGCTACACCTTC. Translation: CASSLSGAGYTF.

The chain couples TRBV20-1 to TRBJ2-5; D is uncertain. CDR1 is DFQATT, CDR2 SNEGSKA, per germline (reference sequence). This CDR3 region has 13 residues. The DNA of the CDR3 is TGCAGCCCCTTCGCCCCAGTACAAGAGACCCAGTACTTC. Translating it yields CSPFAPVQETQYF.

This chain connects TRBV6-1 to TRBJ2-7; 11 nucleotides align to TRBD1. With 10 bases clipped from V and 3 bases from J, the junction kept 2 bases outside the gene matches. The germline V gene encodes CDR1 MNHNS and CDR2 SASEGT. This CDR3 spans 12 amino acids. CDR3 coding DNA: TGTGCCACCGGGACAGGGGGCTACGAGCAGTACTTC. Its protein is CATGTGGYEQYF.

Notes on this clonotype: Germline is not matched at one junction end, which may reflect a read error. The V and J genes are TRBV5-4 and TRBJ1-1; TRBD1 is a possible D gene (5 bases). CDR1 is SGHNT and CDR2 is YYREEE in the germline V gene (reference sequence). The CDR3 has 14 residues. CDR3 in amino acids: CDSSRLGGNTEAFF. CDR3 sequence (DNA): TGTGACAGCAGCCGTCTGGGGGGGAACACTGAAGCTTTCTTT.

The V gene is TRBV28, the J gene TRBJ2-1; tentatively, D is TRBD2 (6 bases). CDR1 and CDR2 from the germline V gene are MDHEN and SYDVKM. The CDR3 has 16 residues. Trimming removed 7 bases at V and 3 bases at J, with 19 bases between. CDR3 amino acids: CASNLGGTYYYNEQFF. The CDR3 coding sequence is TGTGCCAGCAACCTAGGCGGGACGTACTACTACAATGAGCAGTTCTTC.

The rearrangement joins TRBV5-1 to TRBJ2-5, with 9 bases matching TRBD2. Per germline, CDR1 SGHRS and CDR2 YFSETQ. There are 15 residues in the CDR3. V lost 4 bases to trimming and J lost 5 bases; unmatched junction nucleotides: 9. CDR3 region: CASSKGLAFGETQYF. As DNA, the CDR3 is TGCGCCAGCAGCAAGGGACTAGCATTCGGGGAGACCCAGTACTTC. The entire variable domain, with the rest obtained from reference TRBV5-1 and TRBJ2-5, is as follows: KAGVTQTPRYLIKTRGQQVTLSCSPISGHRSVSWYQQTPGQGLQFLFEYFSETQRNKGNFPGRFSGRQFSNSRSEMNVSTLELGDSALYLCASSKGLAFGETQYFGPGTRLLVL.

In DNA form, the CDR3 reads TGTGCCACCAGCAGAGATCTCGGGGGCGGGAGGGCGTCCGAATACGAGCAGTACTTC. This translates into CATSRDLGGGRASEYEQYF. The V and J genes are TRBV15 and TRBJ2-7, with 9 bases identical to TRBD2. The junction had 16 bases not matched to a gene; V was cut back by 0 bases and J by 4 bases. Per the germline V gene, CDR1 is LNHNV and CDR2 is YYDKDF (reference sequence). The CDR3 is made up of 19 amino acids.

This clonotype was seen a few times. V is TRBV20-1 and J is TRBJ2-4; 9 bases map to TRBD2. Germline loops: CDR1 DFQATT, CDR2 SNEGSKA (reference sequence). This CDR3 region has 14 residues. J was trimmed by 10 bases and V by 1 base; bases with no gene match: 8. CDR3 DNA sequence: TGCAGTGCTAGAGGGGGGAATAGCGGGGGTATTCAGTACTTC. Amino acid sequence: CSARGGNSGGIQYF.

This clonotype occurred many times. The rearrangement joins TRBV5-1 to TRBJ2-7, with D perhaps TRBD2 (6 bases). From germline, CDR1 is SGHRS and CDR2 YFSETQ. CDR3 length: 14 residues. V dropped 6 bases and J dropped 6 bases, with 19 bases sitting between them. CDR3 sequence: CASMGGNGFLEQYF. The CDR3 coding sequence is TGCGCCAGCATGGGAGGCAACGGTTTCCTCGAGCAGTACTTC.

With regard to this clonotype: A much larger clone sits a single nucleotide away, making a read error possible. This is likely a read error, given that the CDR3 carries no conserved phenylalanine or tryptophan at its end. This CDR3 is CSALKGTGELFL. The CDR3 nucleotides read TGCAGCGCCTTGAAGGGCACCGGGGAGCTGTTTCTT. The rearrangement links TRBV29-1 to TRBJ2-2; D is uncertain. Germline loops: CDR1 SQVTM, CDR2 ANQGSEA. V lost 7 bases and J 4 bases, leaving 10 bases between the germline ends. This CDR3 has 12 amino acids.

This chain uses TRBV29-1 with TRBJ1-3; D gene ambiguous. The CDR3 sequence is 14 residues long. Germline V gene sequence: CDR1 SQVTM, CDR2 ANQGSEA. V lost 3 bases and J lost 4, with 13 bases in between. For the CDR3, the DNA is TGCAGCGTTGAGGGCAGTGCAGCGGGAAACACCATATATTTT. Translating gives CSVEGSAAGNTIYF.

This rearrangement joins TRBV7-9 to TRBJ2-3, with 8 bases matching TRBD2. The V and J ends lost 0 bases and 5 bases, in that order; junction bases with no gene match: 4. The CDR3 extends over 15 amino acids. CDR1 SEHNR and CDR2 FQNEAQ come from the germline V gene (reference sequence). Here the CDR3 DNA reads TGTGCCAGCAGCTTAGCAGGACTAGCCCGAGATACGCAGTATTTT. Its protein product is CASSLAGLARDTQYF.

The chain is built from TRBV19 and TRBJ2-1, with unresolved D. Germline CDR1 LNHDA, CDR2 SQIVND (reference sequence). The CDR3 has 17 amino acids. V dropped 5 bases and J dropped 1 base, with 18 bases sitting between them. The CDR3 DNA is TGTGCCAGTAGTCTCTCTCCGGAGCCGATTTCCTACAATGAGCAGTTCTTC. This encodes CASSLSPEPISYNEQFF.

V gene TRBV6-1 combines with J gene TRBJ2-7, with D possibly matching TRBD2 (6 bases). Between the trimmed V and J ends, which lost 2 bases and 5 bases, there was a span of 7 bases. This CDR3 spans 12 amino acids. The germline gives CDR1 MNHNS, CDR2 SASEGT. The CDR3 spells CASSEWGDEQYF. CDR3 in DNA: TGTGCCAGCAGTGAATGGGGGGACGAGCAGTACTTC.

At least ten counts were recorded for this clonotype. The chain uses TRBV7-8 and TRBJ2-7, with 10 bases fitting TRBD2. V was pared by 2 bases and J by 6 bases, with 16 bases of the junction left unmatched. CDR3 length: 18 amino acids. Germline assignment: CDR1 SGHVS and CDR2 FQNEAQ. The CDR3 here is CASSLQRRTAGGPIEQYF. Here the CDR3 DNA reads TGTGCCAGCAGCTTACAACGCAGGACAGCGGGAGGGCCTATCGAGCAGTACTTC.

At least ten counts were recorded for this clonotype. The chain joins TRBV29-1 to TRBJ2-5; TRBD2 aligns across 8 bases. The CDR3 runs 12 residues. From germline, CDR1 is SQVTM and CDR2 ANQGSEA. The V gene end was trimmed by 8 bases and the J gene end by 1 base; junction bases not matched to a gene: 3. Written as DNA, the CDR3 is TGCAGCTTCGGACTAGCCCAAGAGACCCAGTACTTC. It encodes CSFGLAQETQYF. The whole variable domain, remainder taken from reference TRBV29-1 and TRBJ2-5, is SAVISQKPSRDICQRGTSLTIQCQVDSQVTMMFWYRQQPGQSLTLIATANQGSEATYESGFVIDKFPISRPNLTFSTLTVSNMSPEDSSIYLCSFGLAQETQYFGPGTRLLVL.